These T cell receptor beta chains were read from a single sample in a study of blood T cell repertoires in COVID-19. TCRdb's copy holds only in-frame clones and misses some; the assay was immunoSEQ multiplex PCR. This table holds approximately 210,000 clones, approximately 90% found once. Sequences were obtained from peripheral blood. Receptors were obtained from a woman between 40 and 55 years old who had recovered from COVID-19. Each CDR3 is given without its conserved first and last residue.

ASSFAVYGYT	TRBV12-3/TRBV12-4
ASGDGGTRGTGELF	TRBV11-3
AWSGILGDSEAF	TRBV30
ASSWGGSYNEQF	TRBV27
ASSAAPTGPEGYT	TRBV7-2
ASRRQTGDYEQY	TRBV28
SVVASAGGGQF	TRBV29-1
ASSLFAGQGDQPQH	TRBV28
ASSLRTGREAF	TRBV7-2
ASSLVALANTDTQY	TRBV5-1
ASSYAGDNSYEQY	TRBV6-5
ASSQDPGGLAGELF	TRBV3-1/TRBV3-2
ASSQAFGGSVNNEQF	TRBV4-3